This T cell receptor (beta chain) was sequenced for a study of blood T cells in healthy people across ages (dated by TCRdb to about 2015). As for the study more broadly: Template switching captured roughly one uniquely barcoded TCR beta cDNA molecule per two T cells in model experiments. Using deep sequencing normalized with unique cDNA molecular identifiers, the study measured how TCR beta repertoire diversity changes with age. Using the same blood draw, the study looked at two additional independent replicas of 1 million unique cDNA reads for two donors, one aged 18 to 29 and the other aged 80 or older. The donors were split into four age groups: young (average 16 years), middle-aged (roughly 39), aged (approximately 60) and long-lived (approximately 89). What the study reported, not specific to this receptor: The percentage of naive T cells measured by flow cytometry correlated strongly with observed TCR beta diversity. Because the CMV infection status of the donors was unknown, age-related changes in expanded clonotypes may potentially have been confounded. Compared with the aged group, the long-lived group had more naive CD4+ T cells, fewer expanded clones and increased TCR diversity, a pattern suggesting age selection. Estimates of total diversity based on one million sequenced T cells were considered lower bounds and underestimates. As age increased, observed TCR beta diversity per million T cells dropped in a roughly linear way, and a significant reduction was already evident by age 40. Since profiling was done on bulk unsorted PBMCs, naive and antigen-experienced compartments could not be conclusively compared.

The roughly 39 donors, aged about 6 to 95 years, were systemically healthy Caucasian individuals from Russia. Ten milliliters of peripheral blood were collected from each donor into EDTA-treated Vacutainer tubes. Ficoll-Paque density-gradient centrifugation was used to isolate PBMCs, with at least 7 million obtained per sample. Trizol reagent was used to extract total RNA from PBMCs, with at least 5.5 micrograms per sample. The percentages of naive CD45RAhigh/CD27high T cells were determined by flow cytometry on a PBMC aliquot from every donor. This clonotype was counted between two and nine times. Its binding antigen is unknown. The sample holds no much larger clone one base away, and base qualities are not on file. The method was 5' RACE. Sequencing relied on an Illumina HiSeq 2500. A second PCR of about 7 to 12 cycles was performed with a sample-barcoded 5' primer and a J-beta primer mix. Each TCR beta cDNA molecule received a unique molecular identifier from a template-switch 5' adaptor carrying 12 random nucleotides. Each sample yielded at least 3 million CDR3-containing paired-end reads. The Mint cDNA synthesis kit, primed by a TRBC-specific oligonucleotide, was used to synthesize first-strand cDNA from all RNA. Following uracil-DNA glycosylase treatment, a first 18-cycle PCR with universal primers M1SS and BC2_uni_R was performed on all cDNA. Under the source paper's analysis protocol: Normalization of each sample was performed by random selection of 1 million high-quality reads, each carrying a distinct molecular identifier. Reads sharing molecular identifiers were discarded rather than binned into consensus sequences. MiTCR, with a Q25 quality threshold and the strictest error-elimination algorithm, was used for CDR3 identification, clonotype clustering and error correction. Lower-bound total TCR beta diversity was estimated with a nonparametric unseen species model using Euler transformation. Using fastp at Q25 and MiXCR, TCRdb reprocessed the public reads and kept productive beta chains. When rows share a CDR3 protein, they turn into one entry using the most common DNA and genes. These V and J calls originate from TCRdb's pipeline instead of the authors' own analysis. For this sample there are some 760,000 distinct CDR3 sequences; 25% appear just once. The ten largest clones add up to 3% to 4% of the sample.

Relative to germline, V is missing 1 base and J is missing 14 bases, with 7 bases of the junction outside any gene match. The CDR3 runs 12 amino acids, cysteine and phenylalanine included. The CDR3 DNA has 36 bases and is translated from base 1. In addition, the sample was reused for a study of T cells of mothers and their children. Drawing on the second study: Nine systemically healthy Caucasian individuals served as donors, namely three mothers together with their six children. cDNA synthesis consumed the entire amount of extracted RNA, loaded at about 1.5 ug RNA in each 15 ul reaction. In the second PCR, the M1S primer added sample barcodes and 2-4 random nucleotides. More than 8.5 million TCR beta CDR3 reads were obtained from each mother, and approximately 3 million reads were obtained from each child. In both related and unrelated pairs, thymic selection shapes the output of TCR recombination in a similar way, with inherited differences having only a minor effect. Normalized repertoire overlap in related mother-child pairs was always slightly higher than in unrelated mother-child pairs, but the difference was never significant. With a sensitivity of approximately 92 clones per million clonotypes, no persistent microchimeric T cell clones were detected. In the study, deep NGS was used to compare the TCR beta repertoires of mothers and children, and features distinguishing related mother-child pairs from unrelated individuals were sought. On average, the children were around 11 +/- 4 years old, while the mothers were approximately 41 +/- 4 years old. After adapters were ligated using NEBNext reagents, the libraries underwent 100+100 nt paired-end sequencing on an Illumina HiSeq 2000. To prevent cross-contamination, the mother and child libraries were prepared one month apart and sequenced in separate runs. Between roughly 450,000 and 2,000,000 distinct TCR beta clonotypes were identified per donor. Naive TCR beta clonotypes were estimated from low-frequency clonotypes matched to each donor's FACS-determined naive share, without sorting.

This TCR was recovered from a boy aged 5 to 17 in good health. Sample: blood. The chain is encoded by TRBV12-3 or TRBV12-4 joined to TRBJ2-5, with TRBD1 identical over 7 junction bases. The CDR3 region has the sequence CASSLDHRDSYF. The sequenced DNA: TGTGCCAGCAGTTTAGATCACCGGGACAGCTACTTC.